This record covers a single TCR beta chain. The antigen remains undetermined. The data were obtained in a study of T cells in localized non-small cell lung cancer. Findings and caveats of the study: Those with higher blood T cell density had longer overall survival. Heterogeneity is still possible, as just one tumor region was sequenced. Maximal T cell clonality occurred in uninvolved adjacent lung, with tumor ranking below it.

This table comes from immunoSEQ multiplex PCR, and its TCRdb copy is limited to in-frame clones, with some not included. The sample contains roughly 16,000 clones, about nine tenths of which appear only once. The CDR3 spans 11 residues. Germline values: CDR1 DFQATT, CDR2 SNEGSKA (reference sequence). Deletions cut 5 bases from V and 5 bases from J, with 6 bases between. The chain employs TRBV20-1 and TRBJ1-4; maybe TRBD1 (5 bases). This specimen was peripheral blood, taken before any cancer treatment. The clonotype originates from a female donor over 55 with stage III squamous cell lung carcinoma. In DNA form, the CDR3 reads TGCAGTGCTGGGACGAATGAAAAACTGTTTTTT. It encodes CSAGTNEKLFF.